Each of the 4 T cell receptor beta chains below was sequenced from the same sample in a study of T cells after yellow fever vaccination. TCRdb analysed the 5' RACE reads with MiXCR anew, one entry per CDR3 protein. The sample includes fewer than 450,000 distinct CDR3 sequences, about 8.3% of them seen just once. The sequencing used PBMCs, collected approximately 40 days after the first yellow fever vaccination. These receptors came from a man between 18 and 29 years old who received the YFV17D yellow fever vaccine.

Only a few counts were recorded for this clonotype. This chain links TRBV20-1 with TRBJ2-7, with no clear D. Looked up from germline, CDR1 is DFQATT and CDR2 is SNEGSKA (reference sequence). V was cut by 7 bases and J by 3 bases, with 13 bases left in between. This CDR3 region has 12 residues. CDR3 sequence reads: CSVDPGDYEQYV. The CDR3 coding sequence is TGCAGTGTAGATCCAGGAGACTACGAGCAGTACGTC.

V is TRBV9 and J is TRBJ1-1; weak D call: TRBD1 (5 bases). The CDR3 extends over 16 amino acids. The V end was cut by 7 bases, the J end by 6 bases, with 25 bases between. Germline V gives CDR1 SGDLS, CDR2 YYNGEE. The CDR3 is CASHPRGDFGDAEAFF. The CDR3 coding sequence is TGTGCCAGCCACCCCCGAGGGGATTTCGGTGATGCTGAAGCTTTCTTT. The full variable domain, its missing parts supplied by reference TRBV9 and TRBJ1-1, is DSGVTQTPKHLITATGQRVTLRCSPRSGDLSVYWYQQSLDQGLQFLIQYYNGEERAKGNILERFSAQQFPDLHSELNLSSLELGDSALYFCASHPRGDFGDAEAFFGQGTRLTVV.

This clonotype has a handful of counts. The rearrangement links TRBV7-3 to TRBJ1-5, with 8 bases lining up with TRBD1. This CDR3 has 16 amino acids. The ends lost 7 bases at V and 5 bases at J; junction bases unmatched: 13. The germline V gene has CDR1 SGHTA and CDR2 FQGTGA. This chain's CDR3 is CASIPPSRGLDQPQHF. The CDR3 DNA reads TGTGCCAGCATCCCACCCAGCAGGGGGCTTGATCAGCCCCAGCATTTT.

This clonotype has just a few counts. The genes are TRBV27 and TRBJ2-7; 13 nucleotides align to TRBD2. Per germline, CDR1 MNHEY and CDR2 SMNVEV (reference sequence). CDR3 length: 15 amino acids. Germline trimming cut 5 bases from V and 3 bases from J; bases unmatched to any gene: 4. CDR3: CASSTGLAGVYEQYF. CDR3 nucleotide sequence: TGTGCCAGCAGTACTGGACTAGCGGGAGTCTACGAGCAGTACTTC.